This TCR beta chain was observed in a study of response to subunit inactivated influenza vaccine. Study-wide results and caveats: Each seasonal flu vaccination may recruit only limited new T cells, authors suggested.

The CDR3 extends over 14 amino acids. Trimming took off 5 bases at V and 4 bases at J, with 15 bases between the two ends. CDR1 and CDR2 (germline): SGHKS, YYEKEE (reference sequence). TCRdb reprocessed the RT-PCR reads with MiXCR, giving one entry per CDR3 protein. The table has more than 150,000 distinct CDR3 sequences, nearly 9.5% seen once; the top ten hold approximately 11%. In its sample, this clonotype was seen a few times. Its antigen is unknown. This TCR was recovered from a man aged 45-60 years who received an inactivated influenza vaccine. This chain connects TRBV5-5 to TRBJ2-5, with D perhaps matching TRBD2 (6 bases). The sample here was non-naive T cells sorted from PBMCs, taken on the day of vaccination. CDR3 nucleotides: TGTGCCAGCAGACGGGAGCACACGTCAGAGACCCAGTACTTC. Its translation: CASRREHTSETQYF.